This entry is about one T cell receptor (beta chain). What it binds is not known. Germline V gene lookup returns CDR1 SGHRS and CDR2 YFSETQ. The trim removed 5 bases at V and 6 bases at J, leaving 13 bases unmatched. This CDR3 comprises 15 residues. The sample belongs to a study of shared clonotypes between healthy human individuals. Study observations and caveats: Sequencing depth was predicted to influence how clonotypes are shared among donors. Naive subsets generally had larger estimated richness than memory subsets. The authors sampled blood alone, and tissue repertoires likely differ. Rarefaction gave evidence that sorted-subset sequencing remained incomplete despite large depth.

This table comes from immunoSEQ multiplex PCR, and its TCRdb copy is limited to in-frame clones, with some not included. The sample lists under 750,000 clones; approximately 72% were seen once. The chain couples TRBV5-1 to TRBJ1-2; 7 nucleotides match TRBD1. The source is a woman in her 30s in good health. The sample consisted of memory CD4+ T cells sorted from blood. The subset denotes: CD45RA-negative fraction. In nucleotides, the CDR3 is TGCGCCAGCAGATCCCTTCCCGGGACAGACCATGGCTACACCTTC. Residues: CASRSLPGTDHGYTF.